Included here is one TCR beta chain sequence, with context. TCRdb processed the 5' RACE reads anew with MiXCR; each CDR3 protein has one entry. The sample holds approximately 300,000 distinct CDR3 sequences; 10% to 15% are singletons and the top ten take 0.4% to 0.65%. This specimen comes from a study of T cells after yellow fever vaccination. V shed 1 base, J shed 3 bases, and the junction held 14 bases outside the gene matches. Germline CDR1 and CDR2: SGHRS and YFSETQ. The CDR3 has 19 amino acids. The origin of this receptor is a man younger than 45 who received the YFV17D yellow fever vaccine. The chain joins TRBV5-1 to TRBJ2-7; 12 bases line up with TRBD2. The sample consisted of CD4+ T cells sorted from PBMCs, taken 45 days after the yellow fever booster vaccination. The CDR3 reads CASSLLRDRGLAGNYEQYF. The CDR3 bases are TGCGCCAGCAGCTTGCTCCGGGACAGAGGACTAGCGGGAAACTACGAGCAGTACTTC.